The entry below describes one T cell receptor (beta chain). The antigen is undetermined. These data belong to a study of shared clonotypes between healthy human individuals. Germline-derived CDR1 and CDR2 are MDHEN and SYDVKM. J gave up 4 bases and V 6 bases, and 9 bases lay outside the gene matches. The CDR3 loop spans 15 amino acids. Study findings and constraints: Owing to a small donor count, the genetic and exposure-history diversity represented was limited.

Only in-frame clones appear in the TCRdb table, and some are missing; sequencing was by immunoSEQ multiplex PCR. The table includes around 500,000 clones, about three quarters detected once. The receptor's source is a woman aged 40 to 50 in good health. Some clones in this sample may be carry-over from other donors' samples. The material sequenced was PBMCs. This chain connects TRBV28 to TRBJ2-1; 7 nucleotides line up with TRBD1. CDR3: CASSPPGTEYNEQFF. CDR3 DNA sequence: TGTGCCAGCAGCCCCCCCGGGACAGAGTACAATGAGCAGTTCTTC.